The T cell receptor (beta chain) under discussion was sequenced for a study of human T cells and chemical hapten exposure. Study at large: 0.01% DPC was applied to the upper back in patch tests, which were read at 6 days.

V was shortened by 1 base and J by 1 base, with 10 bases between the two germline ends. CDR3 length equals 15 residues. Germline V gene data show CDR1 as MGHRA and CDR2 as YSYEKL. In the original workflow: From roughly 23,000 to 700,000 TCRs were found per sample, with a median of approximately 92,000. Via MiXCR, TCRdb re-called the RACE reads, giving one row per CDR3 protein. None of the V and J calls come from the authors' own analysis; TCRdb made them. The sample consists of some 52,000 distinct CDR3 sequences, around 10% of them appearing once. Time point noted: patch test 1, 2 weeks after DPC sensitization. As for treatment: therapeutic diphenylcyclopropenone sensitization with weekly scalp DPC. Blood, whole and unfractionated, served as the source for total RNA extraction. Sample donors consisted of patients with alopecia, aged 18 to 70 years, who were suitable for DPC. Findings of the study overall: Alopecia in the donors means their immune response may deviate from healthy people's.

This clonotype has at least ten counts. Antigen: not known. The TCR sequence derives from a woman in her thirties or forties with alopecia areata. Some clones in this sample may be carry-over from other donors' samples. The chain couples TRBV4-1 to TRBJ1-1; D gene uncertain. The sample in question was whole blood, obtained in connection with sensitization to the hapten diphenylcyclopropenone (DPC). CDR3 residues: CASSQVGWENTEAFF. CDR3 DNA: TGCGCCAGCAGCCAAGTAGGCTGGGAGAACACTGAAGCTTTCTTT.